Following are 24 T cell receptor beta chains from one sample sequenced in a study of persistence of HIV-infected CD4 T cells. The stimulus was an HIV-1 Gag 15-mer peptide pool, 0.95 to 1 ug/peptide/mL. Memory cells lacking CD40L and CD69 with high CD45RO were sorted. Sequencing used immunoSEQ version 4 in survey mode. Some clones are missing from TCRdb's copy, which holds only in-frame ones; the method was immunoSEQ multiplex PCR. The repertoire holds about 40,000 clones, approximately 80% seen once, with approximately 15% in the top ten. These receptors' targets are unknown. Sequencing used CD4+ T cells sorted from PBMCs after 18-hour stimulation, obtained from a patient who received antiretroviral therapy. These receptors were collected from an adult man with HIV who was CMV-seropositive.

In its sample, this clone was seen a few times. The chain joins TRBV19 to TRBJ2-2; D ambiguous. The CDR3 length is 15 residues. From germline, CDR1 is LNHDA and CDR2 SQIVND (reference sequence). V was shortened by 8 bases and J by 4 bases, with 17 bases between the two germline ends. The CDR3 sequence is CASSSHSMGTGELFF. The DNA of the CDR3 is TGTGCCAGTTCTTCTCACAGTATGGGCACCGGGGAGCTGTTTTTT. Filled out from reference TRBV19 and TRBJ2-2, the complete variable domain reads DGGITQSPKYLFRKEGQNVTLSCEQNLNHDAMYWYRQDPGQGLRLIYYSQIVNDFQKGDIAEGYSVSREKKESFPLTVTSAQKNPTAFYLCASSSHSMGTGELFFGEGSRLTVL.

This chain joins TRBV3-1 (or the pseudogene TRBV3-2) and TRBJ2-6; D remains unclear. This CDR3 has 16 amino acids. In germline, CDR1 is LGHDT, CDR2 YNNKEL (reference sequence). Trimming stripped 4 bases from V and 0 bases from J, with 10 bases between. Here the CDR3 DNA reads TGTGCCAGCAGCCTCCGGGCCAACTCTGGGGCCAACGTCCTGACTTTC. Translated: CASSLRANSGANVLTF.

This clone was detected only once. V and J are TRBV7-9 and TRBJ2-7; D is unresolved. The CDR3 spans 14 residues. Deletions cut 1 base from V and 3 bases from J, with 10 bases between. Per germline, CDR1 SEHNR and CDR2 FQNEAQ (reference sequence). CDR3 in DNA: TGTGCCAGCAGCTTAGATCAGGCAAGCTACGAGCAGTACTTC. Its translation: CASSLDQASYEQYF.

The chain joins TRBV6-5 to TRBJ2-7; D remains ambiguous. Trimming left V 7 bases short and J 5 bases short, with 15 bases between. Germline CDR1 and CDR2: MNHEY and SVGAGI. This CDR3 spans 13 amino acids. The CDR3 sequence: CASKPTVVHEQYF. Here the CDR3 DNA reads TGTGCCAGCAAACCCACGGTTGTTCACGAGCAGTACTTC.

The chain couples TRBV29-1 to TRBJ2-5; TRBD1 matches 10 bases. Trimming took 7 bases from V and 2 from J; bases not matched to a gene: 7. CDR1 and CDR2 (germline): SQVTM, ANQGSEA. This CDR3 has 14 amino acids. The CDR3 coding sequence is TGCAGCGGCGGTAAGGGACAGGGGCAAGAGACCCAGTACTTC. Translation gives CSGGKGQGQETQYF.

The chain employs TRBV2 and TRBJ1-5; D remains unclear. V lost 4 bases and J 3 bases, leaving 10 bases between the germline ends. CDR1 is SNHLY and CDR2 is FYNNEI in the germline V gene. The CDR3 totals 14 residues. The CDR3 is CASSVPGDNQPQHF. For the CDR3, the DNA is TGTGCCAGCAGTGTTCCGGGAGACAATCAGCCCCAGCATTTT.

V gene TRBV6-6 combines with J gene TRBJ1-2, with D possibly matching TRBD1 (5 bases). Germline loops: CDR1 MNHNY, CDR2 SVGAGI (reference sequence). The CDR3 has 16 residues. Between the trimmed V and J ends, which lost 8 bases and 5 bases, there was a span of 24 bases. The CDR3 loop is CASHTDRTARTYGYTF. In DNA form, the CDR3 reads TGTGCCAGCCACACGGATCGGACGGCAAGGACATATGGCTACACCTTC.

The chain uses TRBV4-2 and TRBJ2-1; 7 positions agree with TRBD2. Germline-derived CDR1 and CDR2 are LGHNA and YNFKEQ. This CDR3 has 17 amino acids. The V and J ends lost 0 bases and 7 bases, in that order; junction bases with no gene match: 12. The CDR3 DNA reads TGTGCCAGCAGCCAAGATGGTAGGGCGGGAGCTGTAAATGAGCAGTTCTTC. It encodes CASSQDGRAGAVNEQFF.

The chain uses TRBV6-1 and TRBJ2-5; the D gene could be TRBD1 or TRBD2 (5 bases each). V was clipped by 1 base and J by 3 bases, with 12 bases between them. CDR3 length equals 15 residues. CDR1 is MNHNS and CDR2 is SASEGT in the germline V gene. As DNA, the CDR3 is TGTGCCAGCAGTGAAGTGGGAGCAGGGAAAGAGACCCAGTACTTC. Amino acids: CASSEVGAGKETQYF.

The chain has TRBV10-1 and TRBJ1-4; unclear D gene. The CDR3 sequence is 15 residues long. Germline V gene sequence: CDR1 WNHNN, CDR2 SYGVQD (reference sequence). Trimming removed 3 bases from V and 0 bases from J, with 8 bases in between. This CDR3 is CASSDRVATNEKLFF. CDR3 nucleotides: TGCGCCAGCAGTGACCGAGTAGCAACTAATGAAAAACTGTTTTTT.

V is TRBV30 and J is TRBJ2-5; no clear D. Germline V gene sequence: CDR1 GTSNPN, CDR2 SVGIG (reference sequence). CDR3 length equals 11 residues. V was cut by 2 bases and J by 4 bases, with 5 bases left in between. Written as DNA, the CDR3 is TGTGCCTGGAGTCCCCGAGAGACCCAGTACTTC. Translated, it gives CAWSPRETQYF.

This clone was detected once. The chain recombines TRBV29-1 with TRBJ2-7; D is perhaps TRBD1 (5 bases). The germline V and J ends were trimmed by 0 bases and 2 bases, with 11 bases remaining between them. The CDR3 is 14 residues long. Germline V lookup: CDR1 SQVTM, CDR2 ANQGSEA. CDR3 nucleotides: TGCAGCGTTGAAGAGGCGCAGGGTACCTACGAGCAGTACTTC. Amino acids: CSVEEAQGTYEQYF.

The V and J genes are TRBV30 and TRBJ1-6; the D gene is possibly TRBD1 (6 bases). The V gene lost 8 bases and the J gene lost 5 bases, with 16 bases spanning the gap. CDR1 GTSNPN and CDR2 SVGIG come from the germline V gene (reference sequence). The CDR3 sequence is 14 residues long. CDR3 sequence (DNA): TGTGCCCTAATCGGACAGAGCAATAATTCACCCCTCCACTTT. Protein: CALIGQSNNSPLHF.

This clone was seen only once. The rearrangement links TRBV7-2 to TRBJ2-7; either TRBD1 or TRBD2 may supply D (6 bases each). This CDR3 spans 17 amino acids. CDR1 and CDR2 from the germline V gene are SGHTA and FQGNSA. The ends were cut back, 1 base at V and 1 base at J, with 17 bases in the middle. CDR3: CASSLGRAGRGSYEQYF. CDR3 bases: TGTGCCAGCAGCTTAGGTAGAGCGGGCAGGGGATCCTACGAGCAGTACTTC.

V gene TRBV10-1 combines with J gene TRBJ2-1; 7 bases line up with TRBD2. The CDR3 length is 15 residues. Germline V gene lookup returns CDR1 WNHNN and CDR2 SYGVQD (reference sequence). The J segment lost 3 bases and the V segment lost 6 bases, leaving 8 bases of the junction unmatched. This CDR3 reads CASSVNRGDYNEQFF. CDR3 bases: TGCGCCAGCAGCGTCAATCGGGGGGACTACAATGAGCAGTTCTTC.

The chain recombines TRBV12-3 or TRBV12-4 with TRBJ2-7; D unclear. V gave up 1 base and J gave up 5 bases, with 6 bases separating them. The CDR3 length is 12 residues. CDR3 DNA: TGTGCCAGCAGTTTAGTTGGGCACGAGCAGTACTTC. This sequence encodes CASSLVGHEQYF.

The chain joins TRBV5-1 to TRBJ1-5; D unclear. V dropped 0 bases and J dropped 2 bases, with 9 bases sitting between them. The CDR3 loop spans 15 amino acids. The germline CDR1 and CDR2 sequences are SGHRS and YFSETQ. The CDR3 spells CASSLAGMGNQPQHF. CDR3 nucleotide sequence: TGCGCCAGCAGCTTGGCAGGAATGGGCAATCAGCCCCAGCATTTT.

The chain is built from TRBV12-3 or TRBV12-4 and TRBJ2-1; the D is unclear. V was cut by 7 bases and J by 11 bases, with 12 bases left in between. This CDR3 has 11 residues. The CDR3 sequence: CASTSSGQQFF. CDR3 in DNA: TGTGCCAGCACCTCCTCCGGGCAGCAGTTCTTC.

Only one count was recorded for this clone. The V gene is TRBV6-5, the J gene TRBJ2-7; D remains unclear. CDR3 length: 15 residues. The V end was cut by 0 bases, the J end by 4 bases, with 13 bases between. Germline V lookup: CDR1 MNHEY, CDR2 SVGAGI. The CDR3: CASSYSEGNAYEQYF. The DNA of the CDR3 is TGTGCCAGCAGTTACTCTGAAGGGAACGCGTACGAGCAGTACTTC.

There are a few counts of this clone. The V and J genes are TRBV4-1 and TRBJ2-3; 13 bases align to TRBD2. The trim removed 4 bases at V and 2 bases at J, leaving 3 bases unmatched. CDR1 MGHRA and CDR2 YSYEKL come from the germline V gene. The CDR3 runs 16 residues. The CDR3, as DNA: TGCGCCAGCAGCCTAGGACTAGCGGGGGTCACAGATACGCAGTATTTT. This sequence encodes CASSLGLAGVTDTQYF.

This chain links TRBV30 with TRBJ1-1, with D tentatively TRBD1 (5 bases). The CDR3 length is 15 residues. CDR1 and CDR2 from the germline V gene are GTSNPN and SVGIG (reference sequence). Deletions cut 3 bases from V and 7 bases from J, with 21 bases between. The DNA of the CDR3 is TGTGCCTGGAGCCTTGGGGCAGCCAGTGGTAGTGAAGCTTTCTTT. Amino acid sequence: CAWSLGAASGSEAFF.

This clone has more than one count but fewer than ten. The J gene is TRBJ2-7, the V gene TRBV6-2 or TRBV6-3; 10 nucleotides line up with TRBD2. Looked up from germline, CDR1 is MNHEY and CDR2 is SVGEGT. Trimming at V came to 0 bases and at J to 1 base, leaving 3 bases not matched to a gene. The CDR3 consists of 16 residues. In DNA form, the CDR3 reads TGTGCCAGCAGTTACTCGGCTAGCGGGAGATCCTACGAGCAGTACTTC. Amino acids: CASSYSASGRSYEQYF.

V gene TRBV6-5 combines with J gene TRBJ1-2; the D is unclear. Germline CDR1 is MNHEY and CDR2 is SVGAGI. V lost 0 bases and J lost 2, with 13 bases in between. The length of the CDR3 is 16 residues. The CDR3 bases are TGTGCCAGCAGTTACTCAGGCGGTAGACCGAACTATGGCTACACCTTC. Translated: CASSYSGGRPNYGYTF.

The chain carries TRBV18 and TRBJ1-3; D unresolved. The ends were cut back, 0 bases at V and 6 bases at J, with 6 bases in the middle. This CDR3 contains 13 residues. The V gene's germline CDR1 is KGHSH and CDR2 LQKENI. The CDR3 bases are TGTGCCAGCTCACCACCAAGCGTAAACACCATATATTTT. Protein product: CASSPPSVNTIYF.